This TCR beta chain was sequenced for a study of blood T cell repertoires in COVID-19. In the study overall: Acute and convalescent COVID-19 specimens originated in the United States, Italy and Spain. From T cells, B-cell-depleted T cells, or PBMCs came the material, which was cDNA or gDNA.

Source study methods: Quantification of nucleated cells was approximated via reference gene primer amplification. Profiling relied on immunoSEQ multiplex PCR, and the TCRdb table lists in-frame clones only, not all of them. V, J and clone size reflect that table, while D and trimming were determined from the DNA. Of hundreds of thousands of clones detected, 80% to 90% appear once; the ten largest clones hold about 6%. Germline V gives CDR1 ENHRY, CDR2 SYGVKD. This CDR3 is 14 amino acids long. With V trimmed by 3 bases and J by 15 bases, 12 bases remained unmatched. The TCR originated in a man of 80 years or more with acute or convalescent COVID-19. The sample taken for sequencing was peripheral blood. The gene calls are TRBV10-3 and TRBJ2-1; 9 bases align to TRBD1. The CDR3 loop reads CAISEPGQGRGSFF. The CDR3 DNA follows: TGTGCCATCAGTGAACCCGGACAGGGGCGCGGGTCGTTCTTC.